Described below is a single T cell receptor (beta chain) sequence and its context. Its specificity is not known. These data originate in a study of glioma-infiltrating T cells. General observations from the study: Above-expected tissue-blood divergence occurred in all gliomas, most in low-grade ones.

This CDR3 contains 19 residues. Germline CDR1 and CDR2: SGHTA and FQGNSA. J lost 7 bases, V lost 2 bases, and 14 bases had no gene match. Using RNA template, CDR3s of TCR alpha and beta were amplified with iRepertoire arm-PCR. One-step reverse transcription and amplification started from around 100-400 ng of tissue mRNA or PBMC total RNA. TCRdb fed the multiplex PCR reads into MiXCR, producing one record per CDR3 protein. This table has about 99,000 distinct CDR3 sequences, approximately 28% appearing once. The chain combines TRBV7-2 with TRBJ2-1, with 13 bases fitting TRBD2. The sample consisted of glioma tissue, nonneoplastic brain tissue, or PBMCs (not recorded which). The TCR originated in a human donor with low-grade glioma or glioblastoma, undergoing nonglioma brain surgery, or in good health (not recorded which). The CDR3 region is CASSLWATSGGATSNEQFF. The CDR3 bases are TGTGCCAGCAGCTTATGGGCTACTAGCGGGGGGGCAACGAGTAATGAGCAGTTCTTC.